Listed below are T cell receptor beta chains from one sample, sequenced in a study of blood T cell repertoires in COVID-19. Here immunoSEQ multiplex PCR was the method, and the copy in TCRdb shows in-frame clones only, minus some. The table includes 200,000 to 300,000 clones, about 80% detected once. Sequencing was carried out using peripheral blood. These receptors were obtained from an elderly woman with acute or convalescent COVID-19. The conserved cysteine and the conserved F or W are not part of the CDR3 here. A D gene is named only where the DNA matches it firmly.

d_gene,v_gene,j_gene,CDR3aa
TRBD2,TRBV7-8,TRBJ2-2,ASSLGGLAGAATGELF
.,TRBV7-9,TRBJ1-2,ASSLVGQGYGYT
.,TRBV21-1,TRBJ2-5,ASSKVQRESRETQY
.,TRBV7-2,TRBJ2-1,ASKMVGSPNEQF
.,TRBV10-3,TRBJ1-2,AISDPSQVYGYT
.,TRBV5-1,TRBJ2-5,ASSLGDLGRQETQY
.,TRBV7-2,TRBJ1-6,ASSAGQYNSPLH
.,TRBV2,TRBJ1-2,ASETGILHRGYT
TRBD2,TRBV7-6,TRBJ2-5,ASSYRGLAGGPRETQY
TRBD2,TRBV12-5,TRBJ2-7,ASGLVISGSYEQY
.,TRBV12-3/TRBV12-4,TRBJ2-7,ASSFYRYEQY
.,TRBV7-9,TRBJ1-3,ASSFTGGSGNTIY
TRBD2,TRBV5-1,TRBJ2-7,ASSLQPGTSGYEQY
.,TRBV5-1,TRBJ2-5,ASSGGLPGQETQY
TRBD1,TRBV9,TRBJ1-2,ASSASFSTGIYGYT
.,TRBV6-5,TRBJ1-3,ASSYSLLYTGNTIY
TRBD1,TRBV11-3,TRBJ2-2,ASSTRGGGTGELF
TRBD2,TRBV11-2,TRBJ2-1,ASSLTGTRANEQF
.,TRBV5-5,TRBJ2-7,ASSSDRNTYEQY
TRBD1,TRBV6-5,TRBJ1-2,ASTGTGVNYGYT
TRBD1,TRBV2,TRBJ1-1,ASQGDLNTEAF
.,TRBV28,TRBJ1-3,ASSLSQASSGNTIY
TRBD2,TRBV2,TRBJ2-1,ASSERGRVPPNEQF
.,TRBV20-1,TRBJ1-2,SAREGRGYT
TRBD1,TRBV28,TRBJ2-1,ASRVTGQGLSEQF
.,TRBV10-3,TRBJ2-1,AISPRDRDYNEQF
.,TRBV5-4,TRBJ2-1,ASSLTQVGEQF
TRBD2,TRBV7-9,TRBJ2-2,ASSLLGTSPGELF
TRBD1,TRBV4-3,TRBJ1-1,ASSPQRDREIF
.,TRBV6-2/TRBV6-3,TRBJ1-1,ASSYYRGGTEAF
TRBD2,TRBV20-1,TRBJ2-1,SASRGTRFSEQF
TRBD1,TRBV7-9,TRBJ2-1,ASSAGQGSYNEQF
.,TRBV19,TRBJ1-1,ASSTRAEVNTEAF
.,TRBV7-2,TRBJ1-6,ASSFQGRSYNSPLH
.,TRBV5-1,TRBJ2-5,ASSLADGETQY
.,TRBV10-3,TRBJ1-2,AIRDKLYGYT
TRBD2,TRBV9,TRBJ2-2,ASSVTLSGGVGELF
.,TRBV5-1,TRBJ1-6,ASSSSGDNSPLH